Presented here are 3 T cell receptor beta chains from one specimen sequenced in a study of control samples from healthy donors and cancer patients. Profiled with immunoSEQ multiplex PCR; TCRdb holds only in-frame clones, not every one. This sample has tens of thousands of clones, with more than 85% found just once. Sequencing input: PBMCs. The source is a woman aged 40 to 50 with head and neck cancer.

V and J are TRBV15 and TRBJ1-5, with 7 bases lining up with TRBD1. The CDR3 is 16 amino acids. V shed 3 bases and J 5 bases; nucleotides not matched to a gene: 10. CDR1 is LNHNV and CDR2 is YYDKDF in the germline V gene (reference sequence). The CDR3 loop reads CATSRGGQRTYQPQHF. The DNA for the CDR3 is TGTGCCACCAGCAGGGGGGGACAGCGAACTTATCAGCCCCAGCATTTT. The full variable domain, with the rest looked up from reference TRBV15 and TRBJ1-5, is DAMVIQNPRYQVTQFGKPVTLSCSQTLNHNVMYWYQQKSSQAPKLLFHYYDKDFNNEADTPDNFQSRRPNTSFCFLDIRSPGLGDTAMYLCATSRGGQRTYQPQHFGDGTRLSIL.

The J gene is TRBJ2-3, the V gene TRBV5-5; tentative D call: TRBD2 (6 bases). With 4 bases removed from V and 0 bases from J, the gap between germline ends came to 9 bases. Germline lookup yields CDR1 SGHKS and CDR2 YYEKEE (reference sequence). The CDR3 is made up of 14 amino acids. CDR3 protein: CASSVSGSTDTQYF. CDR3 sequence (DNA): TGTGCCAGCAGCGTGAGCGGGAGCACAGATACGCAGTATTTT.

This clone has a handful of counts. The chain joins TRBV20-1 to TRBJ2-7; D remains ambiguous. Per germline, CDR1 DFQATT and CDR2 SNEGSKA (reference sequence). The V end lost 7 bases, the J end lost 0 bases, and 7 bases lay between the germline ends. This CDR3 region has 11 residues. CDR3 region: CSVASSYEQYF. The CDR3 DNA is TGCAGTGTGGCAAGCTCCTACGAGCAGTACTTC.